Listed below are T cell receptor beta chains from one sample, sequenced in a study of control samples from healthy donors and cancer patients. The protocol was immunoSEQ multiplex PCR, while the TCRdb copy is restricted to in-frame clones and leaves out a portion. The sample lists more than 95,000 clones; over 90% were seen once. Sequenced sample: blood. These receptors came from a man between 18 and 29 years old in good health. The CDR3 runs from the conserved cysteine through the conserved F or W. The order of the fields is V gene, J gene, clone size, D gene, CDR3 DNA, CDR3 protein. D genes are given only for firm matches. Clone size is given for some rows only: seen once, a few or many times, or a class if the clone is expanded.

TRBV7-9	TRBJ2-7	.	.	TGTGCCAGCAGCTGGGATTGGGACGGCTCCTACGAGCAGTACTTC	CASSWDWDGSYEQYF
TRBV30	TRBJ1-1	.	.	TGTGCCCAGGGACAAACGAACACTGAAGCTTTCTTT	CAQGQTNTEAFF
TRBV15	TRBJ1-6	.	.	TGTGCCACCAGCATTAGACAGGCTTATAATTCACCCCTCCACTTT	CATSIRQAYNSPLHF
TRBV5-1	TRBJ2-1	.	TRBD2	TGCGCCAGCAGCCACCTAGCGGACACGGGGTACAATGAGCAGTTCTTC	CASSHLADTGYNEQFF
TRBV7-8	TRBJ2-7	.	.	TGTGCCAGCAGCTTAGCTGGCGGGGCTGTTCCCGAGCAGTACTTC	CASSLAGGAVPEQYF
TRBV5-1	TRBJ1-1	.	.	TGCGCCAGCAGCTGGGGGCTCAAACAGGGAGATCCTGAAGCTTTCTTT	CASSWGLKQGDPEAFF
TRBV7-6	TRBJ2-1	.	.	TGTGCCAGCAGCCCCGGGCAGGGGGGGGATGAGCAGTTCTTC	CASSPGQGGDEQFF
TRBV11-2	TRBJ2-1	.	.	TGTGCCAGCAGCCCAAACTACAATGAGCAGTTCTTC	CASSPNYNEQFF
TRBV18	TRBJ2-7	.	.	TGTGCCAGCTCACCAGACAGGATCAACGAGCAGTACTTC	CASSPDRINEQYF
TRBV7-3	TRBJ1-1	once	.	TGTGCCAGCAGCTTAGGGGGATTCACTGAAGCTTTCTTT	CASSLGGFTEAFF
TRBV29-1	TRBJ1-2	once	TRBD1	TGCAGCGTTGACCTCCAAGGACAGGGGGACTACACCTTC	CSVDLQGQGDYTF
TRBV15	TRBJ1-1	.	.	TGTGCCACGCGGGGGAGCACGAAGGCTGAAGCTTTCTTT	CATRGSTKAEAFF
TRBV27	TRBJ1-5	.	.	TGTGCCAGCAGTTTAAGGGGGGCCTATCAGCCCCAGCATTTT	CASSLRGAYQPQHF
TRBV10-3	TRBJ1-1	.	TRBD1	TGTGCCATCAGAATAGGACAGGGGAACACTGAAGCTTTCTTT	CAIRIGQGNTEAFF
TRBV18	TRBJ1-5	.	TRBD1	TGTGCCAGCTCTCAGAACACCGGGACAGGGGGCGGTCAGCCCCAGCATTTT	CASSQNTGTGGGQPQHF
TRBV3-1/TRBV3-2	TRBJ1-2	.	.	TGTGCCAGCAGCCTTTTCGGACTTGATGGCTACACCTTC	CASSLFGLDGYTF
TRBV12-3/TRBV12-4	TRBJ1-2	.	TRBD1	TGTGCCAGCAGTCCCAGACAGGGTGATGGCTACACCTTC	CASSPRQGDGYTF
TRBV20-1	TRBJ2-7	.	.	TGCAGTGCTAGTGGGCAGGGCTACGAGCAGTACTTC	CSASGQGYEQYF
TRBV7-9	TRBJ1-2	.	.	TGTGCCAGCAGCTCAAGACCGGGGGCTGGCTACACCTTC	CASSSRPGAGYTF
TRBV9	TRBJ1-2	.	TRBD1	TGTGCCAGCAGCGCCGATGCGGGACAGGGGGCGGATGGCTACACCTTC	CASSADAGQGADGYTF
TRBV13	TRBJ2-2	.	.	TGTGCCAGCAGCTTAGAAGGCGAGGGGGGCACCGGGGAGCTGTTTTTT	CASSLEGEGGTGELFF
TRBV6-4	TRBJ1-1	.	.	TGTGCCAGCAGTGCCTCCGACCTTGCCGCTGAAGCTTTCTTT	CASSASDLAAEAFF
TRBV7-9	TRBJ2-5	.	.	TGTGCCAGCAGCTTAGCGTTAGAGACCCAGTACTTC	CASSLALETQYF
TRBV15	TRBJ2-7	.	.	TGTGCCACCAGCAGAGGGGGAAGGGTATACGAGCAGTACTTC	CATSRGGRVYEQYF
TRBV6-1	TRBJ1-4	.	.	TGTGCCAGCAGTGAGGAATGGAGATCTGAAAAACTGTTTTTT	CASSEEWRSEKLFF
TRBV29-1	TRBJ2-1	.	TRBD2	TGCAGCGTTGCGGGGGGAGTCTCCTACAATGAGCAGTTCTTC	CSVAGGVSYNEQFF
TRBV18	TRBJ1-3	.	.	TGTGCCAGCTCACCATCCGGGGGGATTGGAAACACCATATATTTT	CASSPSGGIGNTIYF
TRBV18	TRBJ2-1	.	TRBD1	TGTGCCAGCTCACCAGTTTCGGGCAGGGGGCTCAGTGAGCAGTTCTTC	CASSPVSGRGLSEQFF
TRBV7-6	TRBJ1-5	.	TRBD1	TGTGCCAGCAGCCTAGGACAGGGCTCGAGCAATCAGCCCCAGCATTTT	CASSLGQGSSNQPQHF
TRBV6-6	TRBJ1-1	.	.	TGTGCCAGCAGTTACTCCCCCCGGATGAGGAACACTGAAGCTTTCTTT	CASSYSPRMRNTEAFF
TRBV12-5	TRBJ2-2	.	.	TGTGCTAGTGGTTTGTGGCACGTGGGGAGCACCGGGGAGCTGTTTTTT	CASGLWHVGSTGELFF
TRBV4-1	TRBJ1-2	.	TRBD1	TGCGCCAGCAGCCAAGGGGCGGGGACAGGGAATGGCTACACCTTC	CASSQGAGTGNGYTF
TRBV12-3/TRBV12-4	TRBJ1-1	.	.	TGTGCCAGCGGCACGAACACTGAAGCTTTCTTT	CASGTNTEAFF
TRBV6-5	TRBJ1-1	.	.	TGTGCCAGCAGTTACTCAGGGGTAGGGCACACTGAAGCTTTCTTT	CASSYSGVGHTEAFF
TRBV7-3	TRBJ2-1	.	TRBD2	TGTGCCAGCAGCATCTCTAGCGGGGGCTACAATGAGCAGTTCTTC	CASSISSGGYNEQFF
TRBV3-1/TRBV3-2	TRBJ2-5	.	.	TGTGCCAGCAGCCATGATCGAGGGTACCAAGAGACCCAGTACTTC	CASSHDRGYQETQYF
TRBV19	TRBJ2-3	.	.	TGTGCCAGTAGCCGGGAGAGGCTAGCCACAGATACGCAGTATTTT	CASSRERLATDTQYF
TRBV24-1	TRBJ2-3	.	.	TGTGCCACCAGTGATTGGACGGAGGGAGCAGATACGCAGTATTTT	CATSDWTEGADTQYF
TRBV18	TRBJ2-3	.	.	TGTGCCAGCTCACCAGGCAGCACAGATACGCAGTATTTT	CASSPGSTDTQYF
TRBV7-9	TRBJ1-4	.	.	TGTGCCAGCAGCTTACGGTGGGAGAATGAAAAACTGTTTTTT	CASSLRWENEKLFF
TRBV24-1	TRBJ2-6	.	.	TGTGCGACCGCAGATAGCTCTGGGGCCAACGTCCTGACTTTC	CATADSSGANVLTF